The 10 T cell receptor beta chains below come from one sample, sequenced in a study of blood T cell repertoires in COVID-19. Data came from immunoSEQ multiplex PCR; TCRdb stores just in-frame clones and leaves some out. Among 150,000 to 200,000 clones listed, 75% to 90% were seen once. The sequencing input was PBMCs or T cells enriched from blood (not recorded which). The receptor source for this set is a woman aged 60-75 years who had recovered from COVID-19.

The chain recombines TRBV18 with TRBJ1-2, with TRBD1 identical over 7 bases. V trimming: 3 bases; J trimming: 0 bases; junction bases outside the gene matches: 28. There are 23 residues in the CDR3. Germline V CDR1 and CDR2: KGHSH, LQKENI. The CDR3 loop is CASSPGGIQYGVTGARANYGYTF. For the CDR3, the DNA is TGTGCCAGCTCACCCGGAGGGATTCAGTATGGGGTTACAGGGGCCCGAGCTAACTATGGCTACACCTTC.

The chain combines TRBV3-1 (or the pseudogene TRBV3-2) with TRBJ2-3; 15 bases align to TRBD2. V was pared by 2 bases and J by 3 bases, with 3 bases of the junction left unmatched. Looked up from germline, CDR1 is LGHDT and CDR2 is YNNKEL (reference sequence). This CDR3 has 17 amino acids. The CDR3: CASSQWTSGGATDTQYF. CDR3 bases: TGTGCCAGCAGCCAATGGACTAGCGGGGGGGCAACAGATACGCAGTATTTT.

The chain combines TRBV4-1 with TRBJ2-3; the match to TRBD1 covers 7 bases. The V gene end was trimmed by 5 bases and the J gene end by 0 bases; junction bases not matched to a gene: 5. CDR1 is MGHRA and CDR2 is YSYEKL in the germline V gene. The CDR3 runs 15 residues. The CDR3 DNA follows: TGCGCCAGCAGCACCCGACAGGGAAGCACAGATACGCAGTATTTT. Its protein is CASSTRQGSTDTQYF.

The rearrangement joins TRBV3-1 (or the pseudogene TRBV3-2) to TRBJ2-5; perhaps TRBD2 as D (5 bases). CDR1 and CDR2 (germline): LGHDT, YNNKEL (reference sequence). Trimming removed 0 bases at V and 3 bases at J, with 11 bases between. The CDR3 totals 15 residues. In DNA, the CDR3 is TGTGCCAGCAGCCAAGACGACTACCATAAAGAGACCCAGTACTTC. Amino acid sequence: CASSQDDYHKETQYF.

CDR3 region: CASRATSGQGGGSYGYTF. CDR3 coding DNA: TGTGCCAGCAGGGCAACATCGGGACAGGGTGGAGGGTCCTATGGCTACACCTTC. This sequence joins TRBV28 and TRBJ1-2; 9 bases agree with TRBD1. With V trimmed by 6 bases and J by 4 bases, 18 bases remained unmatched. Germline V CDR1 and CDR2: MDHEN, SYDVKM. This CDR3 is 18 amino acids long.

The chain is built from TRBV19 and TRBJ2-4; D remains ambiguous. The germline V gene encodes CDR1 LNHDA and CDR2 SQIVND (reference sequence). The V and J ends lost 7 bases and 5 bases respectively, with 12 bases between them. This CDR3 comprises 13 residues. This chain's CDR3 is CASMGRTENIQYF. The CDR3 coding sequence is TGTGCCAGTATGGGCAGAACCGAAAACATTCAGTACTTC.

The rearrangement joins TRBV5-4 to TRBJ1-6; D unresolved. The germline V and J ends were trimmed by 7 bases and 7 bases, with 12 bases remaining between them. This CDR3 spans 13 amino acids. The germline V gene encodes CDR1 SGHNT and CDR2 YYREEE (reference sequence). In nucleotides, the CDR3 is TGTGCCAGCCTCCGACTGATGAATTCACCCCTCCACTTT. Translated, it gives CASLRLMNSPLHF.

The chain links TRBV19 to TRBJ2-5; 10 bases align to TRBD2. CDR1 is LNHDA and CDR2 is SQIVND in the germline V gene (reference sequence). V lost 2 bases, J lost 7 bases, and 4 bases stayed unmatched. The CDR3 loop spans 14 amino acids. CDR3 in amino acids: CASSILAGEVTQYF. In DNA, the CDR3 is TGTGCCAGTAGTATACTAGCGGGGGAAGTGACCCAGTACTTC.

The chain links TRBV12-3 or TRBV12-4 to TRBJ1-2, with D perhaps TRBD1 (6 bases). The CDR3 has 13 amino acids. V was trimmed by 6 bases and J by 8 bases, leaving 16 bases between them. The CDR3 region is CASSRGFEDGYTF. CDR3 bases: TGTGCCAGCAGCAGGGGTTTTGAGGACGGCTACACCTTC.

The genes are TRBV5-1 and TRBJ1-3, with TRBD1 matching 9 bases. The CDR3 extends over 15 amino acids. Germline V gene lookup returns CDR1 SGHRS and CDR2 YFSETQ. With V trimmed by 3 bases and J by 3 bases, 4 bases remained unmatched. The CDR3 coding sequence is TGCGCCAGCAGCTCCGGACAGGGGTTTGGAAACACCATATATTTT. Translating it yields CASSSGQGFGNTIYF.